Below, one T cell receptor (beta chain) is given with its context. What it binds is unknown. The record originates from a study of T cell responses to AZD1222 COVID-19 vaccine. At the level of the study: Pooled samples include second doses given at about 4 or 12 weeks.

The assay was immunoSEQ multiplex PCR, and TCRdb's table has in-frame clones only and misses some. Of nearly 110,000 clones listed, around nine tenths are singletons. The study's findings and limits: The donors showed a predominance of white British ancestry and of females, with possible underestimation of clonal diversity. With dominance at 160-218 and 743-854, vaccine-associated CD4 TCRs spanned spike.

The germline V and J ends were trimmed by 1 base and 7 bases, with 11 bases remaining between them. The CDR3 has 14 residues. Germline CDR1 SGHTA, CDR2 FQGNSA. This sequence originates from an adult in good health. Sequencing used peripheral blood, obtained on day 0 of AZD1222 vaccination. The chain carries TRBV7-2 and TRBJ2-1; D might be TRBD2 (5 bases). CDR3 amino acids: CASSLDRSGNEQFF. For the CDR3, the DNA is TGTGCCAGCAGCTTAGACCGATCGGGGAATGAGCAGTTCTTC.